This passage covers 10 T cell receptor beta chains from one sample sequenced in a study of T cells in Graves' hyperthyroidism and ophthalmopathy. The source material, RNA transcripts, was used to amplify TCR beta CDR3 regions. The study used the HTBI primer set for a first-round RT-PCR of the TCR CDR3. MiXCR, run by TCRdb on the multiplex PCR reads, gives a single entry per CDR3 protein. Counted here are around 500,000 distinct CDR3 sequences, 14% occurring once; the ten biggest clones make up about 15%. Specimen: blood. The receptors here all came from a woman aged 40 to 55 with Graves' hyperthyroidism.

In its sample, this clonotype was seen a few times. The CDR3 protein is CASSDPRAPSGNTIYF. CDR3 DNA: TGTGCCAGCAGCGACCCCAGGGCCCCCTCTGGAAACACCATATATTTT. V usage is TRBV9 and J usage is TRBJ1-3, with D maybe TRBD1 (5 bases). V lost 3 bases, J lost 0 bases, and 13 bases lay in between. This CDR3 contains 16 residues. Per the germline V gene, CDR1 is SGDLS and CDR2 is YYNGEE.

The chain carries TRBV28 and TRBJ1-1, with 12 nucleotides matching TRBD1. Germline V gene sequence: CDR1 MDHEN, CDR2 SYDVKM. This CDR3 comprises 19 residues. J lost 11 bases, V lost 6 bases, and 25 bases had no gene match. The CDR3 loop reads CASRSRGPGTGGAKIRAFF. CDR3 DNA: TGTGCCAGCAGGTCCCGAGGTCCGGGGACAGGGGGCGCGAAAATCCGGGCTTTCTTT. Drawing the rest from reference TRBV28 and TRBJ1-1, the complete variable domain is DVKVTQSSRYLVKRTGEKVFLECVQDMDHENMFWYRQDPGLGLRLIYFSYDVKMKEKGDIPEGYSVSREKKERFSLILESASTNQTSMYLCASRSRGPGTGGAKIRAFFGQGTRLTVV.

In its sample, this clonotype was seen many times. The CDR3 region has the DNA TGTGCCGACCTCGGGGCTAGGACTGAAGCTTTCTTT. Translating gives CADLGARTEAFF. The chain joins TRBV2 to TRBJ1-1; D might be TRBD1 (5 bases). CDR3 length equals 12 residues. V lost 11 bases to trimming and J lost 5 bases, with 15 bases between them. The germline V gene has CDR1 SNHLY and CDR2 FYNNEI.

This clonotype was observed at least ten times. The V and J genes are TRBV19 and TRBJ1-2; D is ambiguous. The ends were cut back, 6 bases at V and 2 bases at J, with 7 bases in the middle. This CDR3 is 12 amino acids long. Per the germline V gene, CDR1 is LNHDA and CDR2 is SQIVND (reference sequence). The CDR3 DNA is TGTGCCAGTAGAGACACAAACTATGGCTACACCTTC. It encodes CASRDTNYGYTF.

There are many counts of this clonotype. An end of the junction differs from the germline gene, which may be a read error. The rearrangement uses TRBV30 and TRBJ1-2; 10 bases align to TRBD1. The CDR3 totals 13 residues. Germline CDR1 is GTSNPN and CDR2 is SVGIG (reference sequence). The CDR3 reads CAWATGGAYGYTF. The CDR3 nucleotides are TGTGCCTGGGCGACAGGGGGCGCCTATGGTTACACCTTC.

The V and J genes are TRBV29-1 and TRBJ2-7; 14 bases agree with TRBD2. The CDR3 runs to 13 residues. J lost 6 bases, V lost 6 bases, and 4 bases had no gene match. Germline-derived CDR1 and CDR2 are SQVTM and ANQGSEA. CDR3 in DNA: TGCAGCGTCCGACTAGCGGGAGGGCGCGAGCAGTACTTC. The encoded protein is CSVRLAGGREQYF.

This clonotype came up many times. This chain joins TRBV20-1 and TRBJ2-3; 8 bases align to TRBD2. This CDR3 comprises 14 residues. Germline V lookup: CDR1 DFQATT, CDR2 SNEGSKA (reference sequence). J was trimmed by 3 bases and V by 5 bases; bases with no gene match: 7. For the CDR3, the DNA is TGCAGTGCTCCCCGGGAGGGGCGGACAGATACGCAGTATTTT. This translates into CSAPREGRTDTQYF.

Many counts were recorded for this clonotype. This chain joins TRBV5-1 and TRBJ2-7; 9 positions agree with TRBD2. Germline CDR1 reads SGHRS; CDR2 reads YFSETQ. J was trimmed by 1 base and V by 4 bases; bases with no gene match: 9. The CDR3 length is 16 residues. The CDR3 nucleotides read TGCGCCAGCAGCCTCATGACTAGCGGAAGTTCCTACGAGCAGTACTTC. It specifies CASSLMTSGSSYEQYF.

This clonotype was seen a few times. This rearrangement joins TRBV28 to TRBJ1-1; the D gene is possibly TRBD1 (5 bases). The germline V and J ends were trimmed by 6 bases and 5 bases, with 19 bases remaining between them. This CDR3 is built from 15 residues. CDR1 and CDR2 from the germline V gene are MDHEN and SYDVKM. CDR3 residues: CASRSSVGRRTEAFF. CDR3 coding DNA: TGTGCCAGCAGATCGAGCGTGGGACGTCGGACTGAAGCTTTCTTT.

CDR3 sequence: CASSLGTSGEGYEQYF. As DNA, the CDR3 is TGTGCCAGCAGTTTAGGAACTAGCGGGGAAGGCTACGAGCAGTACTTC. The rearrangement uses TRBV28 and TRBJ2-7; 10 bases map to TRBD2. The V and J ends lost 2 bases and 3 bases, in that order; junction bases with no gene match: 7. Germline assignment: CDR1 MDHEN and CDR2 SYDVKM. This CDR3 is built from 16 residues.